This TCR beta chain originates from a study of blood T cells in healthy people across ages. Study-level points and caveats: Changes in expanded clonotypes were possibly confounded, as the CMV status of donors was unknown.

The CDR3 loop spans 11 amino acids. Germline V gene lookup returns CDR1 DFQATT and CDR2 SNEGSKA (reference sequence). Ten or more counts support this clonotype. No antigen is known for it. Primers used in a second PCR of about 6 to 11 cycles were a sample-barcoded 5' primer and a J-beta primer mix. TCRdb itself ran the 5' RACE reads through MiXCR, one entry per CDR3 protein. Among some 790,000 distinct CDR3 sequences listed, 25% to 30% were seen once. The TCR comes from a woman aged 80 or over in good health. The chain carries TRBV20-1 and TRBJ2-5, with D hard to call. Specimen: blood. DNA of the CDR3: TGCAGCGCACCGAAAACCGAGACCCAGTACTTC. Its protein product is CSAPKTETQYF.